Below, 25 T cell receptor beta chains from the same sample are listed, as sequenced in a study of CD8 T cells in Susac syndrome. A quantity of about 0.45 to 1 ug RNA underwent reverse transcription using random hexamers. One entry per CDR3 protein, called by TCRdb with MiXCR from the immunoSEQ multiplex PCR reads. This sample has about 47,000 distinct CDR3 sequences, with 80% to 95% found just once. Sequenced material: CD8+ T cells from PBMCs. These TCRs come from a human donor in good health.

The chain combines TRBV5-1 with TRBJ2-5, with no clear D. This CDR3 comprises 14 residues. Germline V lookup: CDR1 SGHRS, CDR2 YFSETQ. Trimming pared 0 bases from V and 2 bases from J, leaving 8 bases between. The CDR3 nucleotides are TGCGCCAGCAGCTTGGAGGCCCCGCAAGAGACCCAGTACTTC. This codes for CASSLEAPQETQYF.

This clonotype showed up just once. The chain has TRBV19 and TRBJ2-2; 7 nucleotides agree with TRBD2. Looked up from germline, CDR1 is LNHDA and CDR2 is SQIVND (reference sequence). The CDR3 has 14 amino acids. The trim removed 0 bases at V and 11 bases at J, leaving 6 bases unmatched. CDR3 sequence: CASSIELANSELFF. The CDR3 region has the DNA TGTGCCAGTAGTATAGAACTAGCGAATTCCGAGCTGTTTTTT.

This rearrangement joins TRBV12-3 or TRBV12-4 to TRBJ2-1; a possible D gene is TRBD1 (5 bases). V was pared by 4 bases and J by 0 bases, with 19 bases between. This CDR3 contains 18 residues. CDR3 nucleotide sequence: TGTGCCAGCAGTTCCCTCAAACGGACACCACACTCCTACAATGAGCAGTTCTTC. It encodes CASSSLKRTPHSYNEQFF.

The chain couples TRBV19 to TRBJ2-3; maybe TRBD2 (6 bases). With 5 bases removed from V and 2 bases from J, the gap between germline ends came to 14 bases. CDR1 and CDR2 (germline): LNHDA, SQIVND (reference sequence). The CDR3 length is 15 residues. The CDR3 reads CASSPQAGITDTQYF. In DNA form, the CDR3 reads TGTGCCAGTAGTCCTCAAGCGGGTATCACAGATACGCAGTATTTT. Drawing the rest from reference TRBV19 and TRBJ2-3, the complete variable domain is DGGITQSPKYLFRKEGQNVTLSCEQNLNHDAMYWYRQDPGQGLRLIYYSQIVNDFQKGDIAEGYSVSREKKESFPLTVTSAQKNPTAFYLCASSPQAGITDTQYFGPGTRLTVL.

This chain uses TRBV27 with TRBJ1-4; D is unresolved. The length of the CDR3 is 14 residues. With 5 bases removed from V and 2 bases from J, the gap between germline ends came to 9 bases. Looked up from germline, CDR1 is MNHEY and CDR2 is SMNVEV (reference sequence). CDR3: CASSRLLTNEKLFF. The CDR3 region has the DNA TGTGCCAGCAGTCGCCTGCTGACTAATGAAAAACTGTTTTTT.

The chain carries TRBV5-4 and TRBJ2-1, with D maybe TRBD2 (5 bases). This CDR3 has 15 residues. Trimming pared 0 bases from V and 2 bases from J, leaving 9 bases between. Germline CDR1 reads SGHNT; CDR2 reads YYREEE (reference sequence). CDR3 loop: CASSLGGAPYNEQFF. DNA for the CDR3: TGTGCCAGCAGCTTGGGGGGAGCGCCCTACAATGAGCAGTTCTTC.

This clonotype was seen once. The chain carries TRBV7-2 and TRBJ2-7, with 9 bases lining up with TRBD1. V lost 5 bases, J lost 4 bases, and 9 bases stayed unmatched. CDR1 SGHTA and CDR2 FQGNSA come from the germline V gene. The CDR3 sequence is 15 residues long. The CDR3 bases are TGTGCCAGCAGCCCAGCCCCCGGGACAGGGTACGAGCAGTACTTC. Protein product: CASSPAPGTGYEQYF. The entire variable domain, with the rest obtained from reference TRBV7-2 and TRBJ2-7, is as follows: GAGVSQSPSNKVTEKGKDVELRCDPISGHTALYWYRQSLGQGLEFLIYFQGNSAPDKSGLPSDRFSAERTGGSVSTLTIQRTQQEDSAVYLCASSPAPGTGYEQYFGPGTRLTVT.

The chain has TRBV30 and TRBJ1-1, with no clear D. The CDR3 extends over 13 amino acids. The V and J ends lost 0 bases and 0 bases respectively, with 5 bases between them. Germline V gene sequence: CDR1 GTSNPN, CDR2 SVGIG (reference sequence). Written as DNA, the CDR3 is TGTGCCTGGAGTGTACTATTGAACACTGAAGCTTTCTTT. Protein product: CAWSVLLNTEAFF.

This rearrangement joins TRBV29-1 to TRBJ2-1; 13 bases match TRBD2. The trim removed 4 bases at V and 0 bases at J, leaving 6 bases unmatched. The CDR3 extends over 17 amino acids. Germline CDR1 is SQVTM and CDR2 is ANQGSEA. The CDR3 DNA reads TGCAGCGTTGTTGGGACTAGCGGGATTAGCTCCTACAATGAGCAGTTCTTC. Translation gives CSVVGTSGISSYNEQFF.

The chain combines TRBV2 with TRBJ2-3, with a tentative D call TRBD1 (5 bases). The germline V gene has CDR1 SNHLY and CDR2 FYNNEI. CDR3 length: 13 amino acids. V lost 6 bases and J lost 2, with 9 bases in between. This CDR3 is CASRGAHTDTQYF. As DNA, the CDR3 is TGTGCCAGCAGAGGGGCTCACACAGATACGCAGTATTTT.

The chain recombines TRBV7-2 with TRBJ2-1; possibly TRBD2 for D (5 bases). Germline values: CDR1 SGHTA, CDR2 FQGNSA. V lost 3 bases and J 7 bases, leaving 7 bases between the germline ends. This CDR3 spans 12 amino acids. This CDR3 reads CASSFPGNEQFF. The CDR3 DNA reads as TGTGCCAGCAGCTTTCCGGGGAATGAGCAGTTCTTC.

CDR3 sequence (DNA): TGTGCCAGCAGCAAAAGCCCAACGGGAACCTACGAGCAGTACTTC. Translated, it gives CASSKSPTGTYEQYF. This chain connects TRBV21-1 to TRBJ2-7; whether TRBD1, the table's D call, matches the DNA was not checked. TRBV21-1 is classified as a pseudogene. This CDR3 has 15 residues.

This chain links TRBV20-1 with TRBJ2-5, with D tentatively TRBD2 (5 bases). The CDR3 loop spans 11 amino acids. V lost 6 bases and J 3 bases, leaving 8 bases between the germline ends. Germline-derived CDR1 and CDR2 are DFQATT and SNEGSKA (reference sequence). CDR3 nucleotide sequence: TGCAGTGCGCCGGGGAAAGAGACCCAGTACTTC. Amino acid sequence: CSAPGKETQYF.

The V gene is TRBV13, the J gene TRBJ1-3; TRBD1 matches at 8 bases. After removal of 6 bases from V and 0 bases from J, the junction contained 13 bases not matched to a gene. The CDR3 has 18 residues. In germline, CDR1 is PRHDT, CDR2 FYEKMQ (reference sequence). The CDR3 is CASRGPLDRGPSGNTIYF. CDR3 coding DNA: TGTGCCAGCAGAGGCCCTCTCGACAGGGGCCCCTCTGGAAACACCATATATTTT.

The chain recombines TRBV5-6 with TRBJ2-7; D remains unclear. The germline V gene has CDR1 SGHDT and CDR2 YYEEEE. Trimming left V 4 bases short and J 2 bases short, with 10 bases between. The CDR3 consists of 13 residues. This chain's CDR3 is CASSPLETYEQYF. The CDR3 DNA is TGTGCCAGCAGCCCCCTAGAGACCTACGAGCAGTACTTC.

Comment on this clonotype: Compared with germline, one end of the junction differs, possibly owing to a read error. The chain recombines TRBV7-2 with TRBJ2-2, with D possibly being TRBD2 (5 bases). The CDR3 runs 14 residues. Germline assignment: CDR1 SGHTA and CDR2 FQGNSA. The CDR3 sequence: CASNSLGNAGELFF. CDR3 coding DNA: TGTGCCAGCAACTCCCTCGGGAACGCCGGGGAGCTGTTTTTT.

The rearrangement links TRBV4-1 to TRBJ1-5; D unresolved. V was clipped by 0 bases and J by 6 bases, with 12 bases between them. The CDR3 length is 15 residues. Germline CDR1 and CDR2: MGHRA and YSYEKL. CDR3 protein: CASSQEEAPIQPQHF. Here the CDR3 DNA reads TGCGCCAGCAGCCAAGAGGAGGCCCCCATTCAGCCCCAGCATTTT.

The chain uses TRBV7-9 and TRBJ2-5, with a tentative D call TRBD1 (5 bases). The CDR3 is 15 amino acids. Looked up from germline, CDR1 is SEHNR and CDR2 is FQNEAQ (reference sequence). V dropped 4 bases and J dropped 4 bases, with 16 bases sitting between them. The DNA for the CDR3 is TGTGCCAGCAGCTCGACAGATCCGTGGGGAGAGACCCAGTACTTC. As protein: CASSSTDPWGETQYF.

This rearrangement joins TRBV23-1 to TRBJ2-1; perhaps TRBD2 as D (6 bases). TRBV23-1 is annotated as an ORF whose role is uncertain. V lost 0 bases and J lost 2, with 14 bases in between. This CDR3 is built from 17 residues. The CDR3 region is CASSQSGRDLAYNEQFF. The CDR3 DNA follows: TGCGCCAGCAGTCAATCGGGGCGGGACCTCGCCTACAATGAGCAGTTCTTC.

CDR3 coding DNA: TGCGCCAGCAGCTTGAGTAAAGGGGGTATTTCTGAAGCTTTCTTT. Amino acid sequence: CASSLSKGGISEAFF. The V call is TRBV5-1, the J call TRBJ1-1; a weak D match, TRBD1 (6 bases). V lost 1 base and J lost 6, with 16 bases in between. The germline V gene has CDR1 SGHRS and CDR2 YFSETQ. This CDR3 comprises 15 residues.

The chain combines TRBV7-2 with TRBJ2-1; maybe TRBD2 (6 bases). The V gene lost 5 bases and the J gene lost 8 bases, with 13 bases spanning the gap. This CDR3 has 13 residues. Germline CDR1 is SGHTA and CDR2 is FQGNSA. This CDR3 is CASSHGGSHEQFF. In DNA form, the CDR3 reads TGTGCCAGCAGCCATGGAGGGTCTCATGAGCAGTTCTTC.

This clonotype was seen once. The CDR3 loop is CASSPRGSLYEQYF. The CDR3 nucleotides read TGTGCCAGCAGCCCTCGGGGGTCCCTCTACGAGCAGTACTTC. The chain uses TRBV5-6 and TRBJ2-7, with D tentatively TRBD2 (6 bases). The CDR3 length is 14 residues. The germline V gene encodes CDR1 SGHDT and CDR2 YYEEEE. Trimming cost V 4 bases and J 3 bases, with 14 bases left between them.

The genes are TRBV19 and TRBJ1-5, with D unresolved. Germline CDR1 reads LNHDA; CDR2 reads SQIVND (reference sequence). The CDR3 loop spans 13 amino acids. The V gene lost 3 bases and the J gene lost 4 bases, with 7 bases spanning the gap. The CDR3 is CASSISLNQPQHF. In nucleotides, the CDR3 is TGTGCCAGTAGTATCAGCTTGAATCAGCCCCAGCATTTT.

The chain employs TRBV7-9 and TRBJ2-1, with D perhaps matching TRBD1 (6 bases). The germline V gene has CDR1 SEHNR and CDR2 FQNEAQ (reference sequence). The CDR3 is 16 amino acids. The germline V and J ends were trimmed by 2 bases and 9 bases, with 20 bases remaining between them. The CDR3 bases are TGTGCCAGCAGCTTACCCCCGGGACACATCGATCGTGAGCAGTTCTTC. Its protein is CASSLPPGHIDREQFF.

This clonotype was seen only a few times. The chain links TRBV7-2 to TRBJ2-7; D ambiguous. V gave up 2 bases and J gave up 0 bases, with 17 bases separating them. This CDR3 has 17 amino acids. CDR1 is SGHTA and CDR2 is FQGNSA in the germline V gene. CDR3 sequence: CASSLKITGPYSYEQYF. The CDR3 DNA reads as TGTGCCAGCAGCTTAAAGATAACCGGTCCTTACTCCTACGAGCAGTACTTC. Full variable domain (remainder filled in from reference TRBV7-2 and TRBJ2-7): GAGVSQSPSNKVTEKGKDVELRCDPISGHTALYWYRQSLGQGLEFLIYFQGNSAPDKSGLPSDRFSAERTGGSVSTLTIQRTQQEDSAVYLCASSLKITGPYSYEQYFGPGTRLTVT.